These 29 T cell receptor beta chains came from one sample sequenced in a study of beta chain features in type 1 diabetes. Reverse transcribing all isolated RNA meant expressed TCRB transcripts were sequenced. Some clones are missing from TCRdb's copy, which holds only in-frame ones; the method was immunoSEQ multiplex PCR. The sample consists of 500,000 to 700,000 clones, roughly 16% of them appearing once. The specimen sequenced was naive CD4+ T cells from blood. The receptors originated from a man in his late teens or twenties in good health.

This chain connects TRBV9 to TRBJ2-3; D is perhaps TRBD1 or TRBD2 (5 bases each). V lost 1 base to trimming and J lost 5 bases, with 8 bases between them. CDR1 and CDR2 (germline): SGDLS, YYNGEE. CDR3 length equals 13 residues. In nucleotides, the CDR3 is TGTGCCAGCAGCGTACCAGGGAGAGATACGCAGTATTTT. Translating gives CASSVPGRDTQYF.

This clone showed up just a few times. The V and J genes are TRBV6-5 and TRBJ2-3; D ambiguous. This CDR3 is built from 13 residues. The germline CDR1 and CDR2 sequences are MNHEY and SVGAGI. Deletions cut 2 bases from V and 3 bases from J, with 6 bases between. The CDR3, as DNA: TGTGCCAGCAGTTACCCCCTGACAGATACGCAGTATTTT. Protein product: CASSYPLTDTQYF.

This clone was counted between two and nine times. CDR3 sequence (DNA): TGTGCCAGCAGCGTAAAGGATCTCTACAATGAGCAGTTCTTC. This encodes CASSVKDLYNEQFF. This chain links TRBV9 with TRBJ2-1; D not resolved. This CDR3 is built from 14 residues. Per the germline V gene, CDR1 is SGDLS and CDR2 is YYNGEE. Trimming removed 1 base from V and 3 bases from J, with 8 bases in between.

About this clone itself: One end of the junction varies from germline; a read error may be responsible. The chain employs TRBV5-1 and TRBJ2-7; unclear D gene. This CDR3 is 13 amino acids long. Per the germline V gene, CDR1 is SGHRS and CDR2 is YFSETQ. The CDR3 region has the DNA TGCGCCAGCAGTTTGGGGTTTGGGCCCGAGCAGTACTTC. Its protein product is CASSLGFGPEQYF.

Of note for this clone: Other DNA sequences in the sample encode the same CDR3. This chain links TRBV7-9 with TRBJ1-5; D is unclear. V lost 1 base to trimming and J lost 7 bases, with 8 bases between them. Germline CDR1 is SEHNR and CDR2 is FQNEAQ (reference sequence). The CDR3 is made up of 13 amino acids. This chain's CDR3 is CASSLGVGQPQHF. The DNA of the CDR3 is TGTGCCAGCAGCTTAGGAGTGGGCCAGCCCCAGCATTTT.

The J gene is TRBJ2-1, the V gene TRBV6-1, with 7 bases aligning to TRBD1. CDR1 MNHNS and CDR2 SASEGT come from the germline V gene. The trim removed 5 bases at V and 7 bases at J, leaving 8 bases unmatched. This CDR3 is 14 amino acids long. The CDR3 reads CASSRQGYMNEQFF. The CDR3 nucleotides are TGTGCCAGCAGTAGACAGGGCTATATGAATGAGCAGTTCTTC.

There are a few counts of this clone. V and J are TRBV4-1 and TRBJ2-1, with 10 bases matching TRBD2. The CDR3 contains 17 residues. J lost 6 bases, V lost 1 base, and 9 bases had no gene match. Germline CDR1 reads MGHRA; CDR2 reads YSYEKL. CDR3: CASSQASSGSLINEQFF. For the CDR3, the DNA is TGCGCCAGCAGCCAAGCTTCTAGCGGGAGTCTAATCAATGAGCAGTTCTTC.

This clone came up a few times. The chain has TRBV6-5 and TRBJ2-7, with D possibly matching TRBD2 (5 bases). The germline V gene encodes CDR1 MNHEY and CDR2 SVGAGI. V gave up 7 bases and J gave up 4 bases, with 11 bases separating them. CDR3 length equals 12 residues. CDR3 sequence: CASTGKNYEQYF. CDR3 nucleotide sequence: TGTGCCAGCACCGGGAAAAATTACGAGCAGTACTTC.

This clone occurred a few times. J is TRBJ2-7 and V is TRBV28; D gene unclear. The germline V gene encodes CDR1 MDHEN and CDR2 SYDVKM. Trimming removed 3 bases at V and 5 bases at J, with 23 bases between. The CDR3 covers 17 residues. The CDR3 sequence is CASSFLYRPGGFNEQYF. The CDR3 DNA reads TGTGCCAGCAGTTTCCTCTACCGGCCCGGCGGATTCAACGAGCAGTACTTC. Supplemented by reference TRBV28 and TRBJ2-7, the full variable domain reads DVKVTQSSRYLVKRTGEKVFLECVQDMDHENMFWYRQDPGLGLRLIYFSYDVKMKEKGDIPEGYSVSREKKERFSLILESASTNQTSMYLCASSFLYRPGGFNEQYFGPGTRLTVT.

This clone was observed a handful of times. This chain links TRBV29-1 with TRBJ1-2, with D tentatively TRBD1 (6 bases). This CDR3 is 13 amino acids long. V lost 7 bases to trimming and J lost 3 bases, with 15 bases between them. The V gene's germline CDR1 is SQVTM and CDR2 ANQGSEA. CDR3 protein: CSAQGPRDYGYTF. DNA of the CDR3: TGCAGCGCACAGGGTCCTCGGGACTATGGCTACACCTTC.

This chain connects TRBV5-1 to TRBJ2-7; weak D call: TRBD2 (6 bases). This CDR3 spans 12 amino acids. CDR1 and CDR2 from the germline V gene are SGHRS and YFSETQ. With 0 bases removed from V and 13 bases from J, the gap between germline ends came to 14 bases. CDR3 sequence: CASSLESGPSYF. The CDR3 DNA is TGCGCCAGCAGCTTGGAGAGCGGGCCTTCCTACTTC.

The chain employs TRBV7-2 and TRBJ1-2, with 7 positions matching TRBD1. V was pared by 1 base and J by 8 bases, with 7 bases of the junction left unmatched. Germline assignment: CDR1 SGHTA and CDR2 FQGNSA. The CDR3 length is 14 residues. The CDR3 sequence is CASSLVRDSLGYTF. The CDR3 DNA is TGTGCCAGCAGCTTAGTCAGGGACAGTCTGGGCTACACCTTC.

This clone occurred a few times. The rearrangement joins TRBV11-2 to TRBJ1-4, with TRBD1 matching 8 bases. Trimming removed 4 bases from V and 8 bases from J; junction bases left unmatched: 6. CDR3 length equals 14 residues. From germline, CDR1 is SGHAT and CDR2 FQNNGV. The CDR3: CASSSLGTGEKLFF. The DNA for the CDR3 is TGTGCCAGCAGCTCCTTAGGGACAGGCGAAAAACTGTTTTTT. Based on the CDR3 plus reference TRBV11-2 and TRBJ1-4, the full variable domain is EAGVAQSPRYKIIEKRQSVAFWCNPISGHATLYWYQQILGQGPKLLIQFQNNGVVDDSQLPKDRFSAERLKGVDSTLKIQPAKLEDSAVYLCASSSLGTGEKLFFGSGTQLSVL.

The gene calls are TRBV18 and TRBJ2-1; 7 bases are a match to TRBD1. V trimming: 2 bases; J trimming: 5 bases; junction bases outside the gene matches: 3. CDR3 length equals 14 residues. Germline V gives CDR1 KGHSH, CDR2 LQKENI. The CDR3 nucleotides are TGTGCCAGCTCACCAATTGGGACAGACAATGAGCAGTTCTTC. Encoded protein: CASSPIGTDNEQFF.

This clone was observed a few times. This same CDR3 is encoded by further DNA sequences in the sample. The chain couples TRBV7-9 to TRBJ2-5; D unclear. CDR1 is SEHNR and CDR2 is FQNEAQ in the germline V gene (reference sequence). The CDR3 is 11 amino acids. Trimming removed 5 bases at V and 1 base at J, with 2 bases between. The CDR3 DNA is TGTGCCAGCAGCCCCCAAGAGACCCAGTACTTC. Amino acids: CASSPQETQYF.

V usage is TRBV7-2 and J usage is TRBJ2-7; unclear D gene. The germline gives CDR1 SGHTA, CDR2 FQGNSA. The ends were cut back, 6 bases at V and 9 bases at J, with 18 bases in the middle. The CDR3 spans 13 residues. CDR3 nucleotides: TGTGCCAGCAGTGCCGATCCTCTCCTCGGGCAGTACTTC. The encoded protein is CASSADPLLGQYF.

This clone occurred a few times. J is TRBJ2-3 and V is TRBV10-3; the D gene could be TRBD1 or TRBD2 (5 bases each). The germline gives CDR1 ENHRY, CDR2 SYGVKD. The CDR3 spans 16 residues. V gave up 4 bases and J gave up 4 bases, with 18 bases separating them. CDR3 protein: CAISVRQGVVPDTQYF. CDR3 DNA sequence: TGTGCCATCAGTGTCAGGCAGGGAGTTGTCCCAGATACGCAGTATTTT.

This clone appeared a few times. V and J are TRBV4-3 and TRBJ2-5, with D perhaps matching TRBD1 or TRBD2 (5 bases each). The ends were cut back, 3 bases at V and 1 base at J, with 12 bases in the middle. The germline CDR1 and CDR2 sequences are LGHNA and YSLEER. The CDR3 consists of 15 residues. Here the CDR3 reads CASSQLGTIQETQYF. CDR3 nucleotides: TGCGCCAGCAGCCAGTTGGGGACCATCCAAGAGACCCAGTACTTC.

This clone was seen a few times. This chain links TRBV9 with TRBJ1-3, with a possible D match to TRBD1 (5 bases). This CDR3 has 15 residues. Germline V gene lookup returns CDR1 SGDLS and CDR2 YYNGEE. V gave up 0 bases and J gave up 2 bases, with 9 bases separating them. The CDR3: CASSVEVGPGNTIYF. DNA for the CDR3: TGTGCCAGCAGCGTAGAAGTGGGGCCTGGAAACACCATATATTTT.

This chain's CDR3 is CAISQTGVDGYTF. The CDR3 nucleotides are TGTGCCATCAGCCAGACAGGGGTGGATGGCTACACCTTC. The chain uses TRBV10-3 and TRBJ1-2; 8 positions agree with TRBD1. The CDR3 has 13 amino acids. V lost 6 bases, J lost 6 bases, and 6 bases stayed unmatched. Germline assignment: CDR1 ENHRY and CDR2 SYGVKD.

In its sample, this clone was seen a few times. This sequence joins TRBV13 and TRBJ2-7; the match to TRBD2 covers 9 bases. The CDR3 totals 13 residues. Germline V gene data show CDR1 as PRHDT and CDR2 as FYEKMQ (reference sequence). V gave up 8 bases and J gave up 3 bases; unmatched junction bases: 5. This chain's CDR3 is CASVNSGSYEQYF. In nucleotides, the CDR3 is TGTGCCAGCGTGAATAGCGGGAGCTACGAGCAGTACTTC.

Remarks on this clone: The junction departs from germline at one end; a sequencing error may be responsible. The rearrangement joins TRBV7-3 to TRBJ2-3, with a possible D match to TRBD2 (6 bases). Germline V CDR1 and CDR2: SGHTA, FQGTGA. CDR3 length equals 14 residues. The CDR3 region is CASSVTGGRDTQYF. CDR3 DNA sequence: TGTGCCAGCAGCGTAACAGGTGGGAGGGATACGCAGTATTTT.

The J gene is TRBJ2-6, the V gene TRBV30, with D maybe TRBD2 (5 bases). V dropped 0 bases and J dropped 4 bases, with 10 bases sitting between them. From germline, CDR1 is GTSNPN and CDR2 SVGIG (reference sequence). The CDR3 totals 15 residues. The CDR3: CAWSVTGSGANVLTF. Written as DNA, the CDR3 is TGTGCCTGGAGTGTAACGGGGTCCGGGGCCAACGTCCTGACTTTC.

A word on this clone: One end of the junction varies from germline; a read error may be responsible. CDR3 bases: TGTGCCAGCAGCTCCCCCCTTAGGGACCCGTCTATCACATATACGCAGTATTTT. This translates into CASSSPLRDPSITYTQYF. The chain has TRBV27 and TRBJ2-3, with D possibly being TRBD1 or TRBD2 (5 bases each). The germline V gene encodes CDR1 MNHEY and CDR2 SMNVEV (reference sequence). The CDR3 spans 18 residues.

This clone was detected only a few times. This chain connects TRBV5-1 to TRBJ1-5; tentative D call: TRBD1 (5 bases). The CDR3 spans 15 residues. CDR1 and CDR2 (germline): SGHRS, YFSETQ. The V gene lost 0 bases and the J gene lost 6 bases, with 13 bases spanning the gap. The DNA of the CDR3 is TGCGCCAGCAGCTTGGATCCGGGGACCGGTCAGCCCCAGCATTTT. It specifies CASSLDPGTGQPQHF.

This clone was seen a few times. The rearrangement joins TRBV14 to TRBJ2-5; D is possibly TRBD1 (6 bases). The CDR3 runs 17 residues. Trimming pared 1 base from V and 1 base from J, leaving 16 bases between. CDR1 and CDR2 from the germline V gene are SGHDN and FVKESK. CDR3 protein: CASSQGNRVPFQETQYF. CDR3 coding DNA: TGTGCCAGCAGCCAAGGAAACAGGGTGCCTTTCCAAGAGACCCAGTACTTC.

The chain couples TRBV7-9 to TRBJ1-1, with D maybe TRBD1 (5 bases). The V and J ends lost 5 bases and 2 bases respectively, with 9 bases between them. This CDR3 region has 13 residues. The V gene's germline CDR1 is SEHNR and CDR2 FQNEAQ (reference sequence). The CDR3 loop reads CASSDQGNTEAFF. The CDR3 bases are TGTGCCAGCAGCGATCAGGGCAACACTGAAGCTTTCTTT.

The chain links TRBV9 to TRBJ2-6; D not certain. The ends were cut back, 0 bases at V and 2 bases at J, with 6 bases in the middle. Germline V gene lookup returns CDR1 SGDLS and CDR2 YYNGEE. This CDR3 is 15 amino acids long. CDR3 region: CASSVESTGANVLTF. As DNA, the CDR3 is TGTGCCAGCAGCGTAGAAAGCACTGGGGCCAACGTCCTGACTTTC.

This clone turned up a few times. V usage is TRBV11-2 and J usage is TRBJ2-7; a weak D match, TRBD2 (5 bases). V was cut by 4 bases and J by 2 bases, with 18 bases left in between. CDR3 length equals 16 residues. Germline CDR1 SGHAT, CDR2 FQNNGV. This CDR3 reads CASSSSRERGTYEQYF. The CDR3 nucleotides read TGTGCCAGCAGCTCCTCTAGGGAACGGGGAACCTACGAGCAGTACTTC.